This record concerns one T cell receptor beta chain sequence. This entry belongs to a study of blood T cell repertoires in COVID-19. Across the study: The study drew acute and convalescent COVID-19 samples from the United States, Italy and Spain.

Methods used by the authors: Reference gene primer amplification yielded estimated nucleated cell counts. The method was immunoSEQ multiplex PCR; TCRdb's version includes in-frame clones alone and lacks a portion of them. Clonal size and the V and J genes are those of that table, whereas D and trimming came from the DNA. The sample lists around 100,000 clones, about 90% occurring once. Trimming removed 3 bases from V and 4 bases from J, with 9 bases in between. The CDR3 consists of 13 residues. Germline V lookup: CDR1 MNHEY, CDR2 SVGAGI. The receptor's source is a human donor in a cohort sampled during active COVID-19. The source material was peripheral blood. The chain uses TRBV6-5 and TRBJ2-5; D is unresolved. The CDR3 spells CASSYDLGETQYF. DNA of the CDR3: TGTGCCAGCAGTTATGACTTGGGAGAGACCCAGTACTTC.